Listed below are T cell receptor beta chains from one sample, sequenced in a study of shared clonotypes between healthy human individuals. Data came from immunoSEQ multiplex PCR; TCRdb stores just in-frame clones and leaves some out. The table lists roughly 2,000,000 clones, 85% to 95% of them singletons, with approximately 1.6% in the top ten. Sequencing input: naive CD8+ T cells from PBMCs. Receptors originate from a man between 18 and 29 years old in good health. Some clones in this sample may be carry-over from other donors' samples. Both conserved end residues are part of each CDR3. Fields, in order: D gene, clone size, V gene, J gene, CDR3 protein, CDR3 DNA. A D gene is named only where the DNA matches it firmly. Clone size is stated in some rows and not others, as once, few, many or a class when expanded.

D: TRBD1
size: -
V: TRBV7-9
J: TRBJ2-5
CDR3: CASSYPQTGGRETQYF
DNA: TGTGCCAGCAGCTACCCCCAAACAGGGGGCAGGGAGACCCAGTACTTC

D: -
size: -
V: TRBV7-9
J: TRBJ2-1
CDR3: CASSLSHGEGNEQFF
DNA: TGTGCCAGCAGCTTATCGCATGGAGAGGGGAATGAGCAGTTCTTC

D: TRBD2
size: once
V: TRBV11-2
J: TRBJ2-3
CDR3: CASSLVPSGYTDTQYF
DNA: TGTGCCAGCAGCTTAGTTCCTAGCGGGTACACAGATACGCAGTATTTT

D: -
size: -
V: TRBV7-8
J: TRBJ2-3
CDR3: CASSLRGRGTDTQYF
DNA: TGTGCCAGCAGCTTAAGGGGACGCGGGACAGATACGCAGTATTTT

D: TRBD2
size: -
V: TRBV4-1
J: TRBJ2-5
CDR3: CASSQELAGEGLQETQYF
DNA: TGCGCCAGCAGTCAGGAACTAGCGGGAGAAGGGTTGCAGGAGACCCAGTACTTC

D: TRBD2
size: -
V: TRBV9
J: TRBJ2-5
CDR3: CASSAPLGLAGEETQYF
DNA: TGTGCCAGCAGCGCCCCCCTGGGACTAGCGGGTGAAGAGACCCAGTACTTC

D: -
size: -
V: TRBV6-1
J: TRBJ2-1
CDR3: CAIMTPIHEQFF
DNA: TGTGCCATCATGACTCCGATCCATGAGCAGTTCTTC

D: -
size: -
V: TRBV13
J: TRBJ2-7
CDR3: CASSLGSYEQYF
DNA: TGTGCCAGCAGCTTAGGTAGCTACGAGCAGTACTTC

D: -
size: -
V: TRBV7-2
J: TRBJ2-5
CDR3: CASSLELYGLQETQYF
DNA: TGTGCCAGCAGCTTAGAGTTATACGGGCTCCAAGAGACCCAGTACTTC

D: TRBD1
size: -
V: TRBV18
J: TRBJ2-7
CDR3: CASSPRDRAYEQYF
DNA: TGTGCCAGCTCACCCCGGGACAGGGCTTACGAGCAGTACTTC

D: -
size: -
V: TRBV4-1
J: TRBJ2-7
CDR3: CASSSREEYPYEQYF
DNA: TGCGCCAGCAGCTCCCGCGAGGAGTACCCCTACGAGCAGTACTTC

D: TRBD1
size: -
V: TRBV6-1
J: TRBJ2-3
CDR3: CASSTRDSRTDTQYF
DNA: TGTGCCAGCAGTACCCGGGACAGCCGCACAGATACGCAGTATTTT

D: TRBD1
size: -
V: TRBV9
J: TRBJ1-1
CDR3: CASSTPGQDTEAFF
DNA: TGTGCCAGCAGCACTCCCGGACAGGACACTGAAGCTTTCTTT

D: -
size: -
V: TRBV28
J: TRBJ2-7
CDR3: CASKIQGGIYEQYF
DNA: TGTGCCAGCAAGATACAGGGGGGGATCTACGAGCAGTACTTC

D: -
size: -
V: TRBV6-6
J: TRBJ1-3
CDR3: CASANGISGNTIYF
DNA: TGTGCCAGCGCCAATGGGATCTCTGGAAACACCATATATTTT